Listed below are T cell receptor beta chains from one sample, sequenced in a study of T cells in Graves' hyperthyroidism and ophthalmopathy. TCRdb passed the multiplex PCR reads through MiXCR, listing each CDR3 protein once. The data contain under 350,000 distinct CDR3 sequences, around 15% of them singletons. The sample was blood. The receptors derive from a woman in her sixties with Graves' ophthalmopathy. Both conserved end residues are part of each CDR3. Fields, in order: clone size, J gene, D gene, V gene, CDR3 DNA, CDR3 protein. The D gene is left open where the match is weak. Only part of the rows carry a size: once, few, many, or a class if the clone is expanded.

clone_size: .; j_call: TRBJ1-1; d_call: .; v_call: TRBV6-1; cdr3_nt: TGTGCCAGCAGCCCAGGGGAGGGGGTGGCTTTCTTT; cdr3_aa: CASSPGEGVAFF
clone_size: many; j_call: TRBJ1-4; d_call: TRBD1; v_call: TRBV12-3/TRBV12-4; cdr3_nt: TGTGCCAGCAGTTCCCGGGACAGGGGCGAACTAAACGAAAAACTGTTTTTT; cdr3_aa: CASSSRDRGELNEKLFF
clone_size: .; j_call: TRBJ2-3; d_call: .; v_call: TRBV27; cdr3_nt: TGTGCCAGCAGTTTCCAGGGTGGGGATCAGCCCCAGTATTTT; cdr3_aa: CASSFQGGDQPQYF
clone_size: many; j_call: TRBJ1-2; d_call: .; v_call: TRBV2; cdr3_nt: TGTGCCAGCAGTTTCCGGGACGGACCTTTATATGGCTACACCTTC; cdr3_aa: CASSFRDGPLYGYTF
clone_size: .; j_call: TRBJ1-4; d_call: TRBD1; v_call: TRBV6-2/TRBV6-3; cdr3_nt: TGTGCCAGTGGGACAGGGAGTGGGAAAAAACTGTTTTTT; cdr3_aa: CASGTGSGKKLFF
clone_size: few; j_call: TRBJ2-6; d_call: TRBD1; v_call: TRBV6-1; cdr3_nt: TGTGCCAGCAGAACCGGGACAGCAGTTGGCGGGGCCAACGTCCTGACTTTC; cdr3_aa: CASRTGTAVGGANVLTF
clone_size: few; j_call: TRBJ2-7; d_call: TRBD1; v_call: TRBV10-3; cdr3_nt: TGTGCCATCAGTGGTGAGACAGGGGCCTACGAGCAGTACTTC; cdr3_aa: CAISGETGAYEQYF
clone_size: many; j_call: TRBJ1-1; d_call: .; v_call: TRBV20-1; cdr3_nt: TGCAGTGCTAGCCGCGGACCATGGAACACTGAAGCTTTCTTT; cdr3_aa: CSASRGPWNTEAFF
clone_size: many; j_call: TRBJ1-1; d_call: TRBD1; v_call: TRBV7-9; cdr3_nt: TGTGCCAGCAGCCAAGACAGGGTTTACACTGAAGCTTTCTTT; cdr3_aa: CASSQDRVYTEAFF
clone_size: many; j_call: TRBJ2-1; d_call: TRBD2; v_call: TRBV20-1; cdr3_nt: TGCAGTGCTAGTAGCTCTAGCGGGAGCAAGTCCTACAATGAGCAGTTCTTC; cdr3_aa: CSASSSSGSKSYNEQFF
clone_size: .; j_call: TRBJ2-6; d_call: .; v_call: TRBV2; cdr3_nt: TGTGCCAGCAGTTCCCCCTTCGTGGGGCGGTCTAACTCTGGGGCCAACGTCCTGACTTTC; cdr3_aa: CASSSPFVGRSNSGANVLTF
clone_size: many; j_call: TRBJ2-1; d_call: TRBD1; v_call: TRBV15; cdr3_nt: TGTGCCACCAGCCCTCGGACAGGGGGCGGAGGGGAGCAGTTCTTC; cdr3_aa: CATSPRTGGGGEQFF
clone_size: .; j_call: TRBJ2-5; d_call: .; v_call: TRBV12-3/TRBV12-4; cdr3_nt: TGTGCCAGCAGTGTCTACCAGGGGGAGACCCAGTACTTC; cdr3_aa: CASSVYQGETQYF
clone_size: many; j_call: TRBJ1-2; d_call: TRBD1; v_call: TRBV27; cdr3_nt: TGTGCCAGCAGTTCGGGACAGGGGACCATCTATGGCTACACCTTC; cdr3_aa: CASSSGQGTIYGYTF
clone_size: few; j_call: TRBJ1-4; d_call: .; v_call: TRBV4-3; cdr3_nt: TGCGCCAGCAGCCAAGGGAAAGGGAATGAAAAACTGTTTTTT; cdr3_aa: CASSQGKGNEKLFF